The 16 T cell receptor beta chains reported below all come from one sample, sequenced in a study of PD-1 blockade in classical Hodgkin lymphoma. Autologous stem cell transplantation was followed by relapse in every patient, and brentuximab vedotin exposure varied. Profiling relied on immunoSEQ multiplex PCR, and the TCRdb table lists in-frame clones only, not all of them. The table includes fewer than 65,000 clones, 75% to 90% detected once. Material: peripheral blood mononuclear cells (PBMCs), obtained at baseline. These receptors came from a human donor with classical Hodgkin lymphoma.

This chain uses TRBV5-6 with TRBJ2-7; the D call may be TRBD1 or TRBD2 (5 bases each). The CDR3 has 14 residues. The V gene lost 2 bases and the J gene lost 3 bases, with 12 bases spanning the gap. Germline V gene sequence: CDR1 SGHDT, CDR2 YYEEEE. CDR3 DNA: TGTGCCAGCAGCTTACGGGGTAGGGGCTACGAGCAGTACTTC. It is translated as CASSLRGRGYEQYF.

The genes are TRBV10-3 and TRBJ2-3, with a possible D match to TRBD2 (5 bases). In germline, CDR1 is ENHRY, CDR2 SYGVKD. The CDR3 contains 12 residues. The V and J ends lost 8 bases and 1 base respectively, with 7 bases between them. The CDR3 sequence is CAISGGTDTQYF. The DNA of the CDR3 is TGTGCCATCTCCGGGGGCACAGATACGCAGTATTTT.

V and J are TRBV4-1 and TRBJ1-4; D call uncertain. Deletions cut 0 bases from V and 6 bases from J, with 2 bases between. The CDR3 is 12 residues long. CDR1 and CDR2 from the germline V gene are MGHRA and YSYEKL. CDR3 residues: CASSQDDEKLFF. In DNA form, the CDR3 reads TGCGCCAGCAGCCAAGATGATGAAAAACTGTTTTTT.

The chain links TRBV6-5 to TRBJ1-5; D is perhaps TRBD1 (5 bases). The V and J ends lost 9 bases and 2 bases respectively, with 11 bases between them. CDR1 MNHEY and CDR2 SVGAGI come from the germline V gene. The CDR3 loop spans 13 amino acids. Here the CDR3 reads CASKGDRNQPQHF. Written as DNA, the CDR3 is TGTGCCAGTAAAGGGGACCGCAATCAGCCCCAGCATTTT.

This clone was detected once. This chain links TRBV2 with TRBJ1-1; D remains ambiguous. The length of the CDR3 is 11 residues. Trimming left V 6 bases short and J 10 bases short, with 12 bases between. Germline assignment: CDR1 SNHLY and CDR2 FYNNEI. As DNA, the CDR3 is TGTGCCAGCAGAGGCGCTTGGGGAGCTTTCTTT. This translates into CASRGAWGAFF. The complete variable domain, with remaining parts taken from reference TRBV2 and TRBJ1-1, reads EPEVTQTPSHQVTQMGQEVILRCVPISNHLYFYWYRQILGQKVEFLVSFYNNEISEKSEIFDDQFSVERPDGSNFTLKIRSTKLEDSAMYFCASRGAWGAFFGQGTRLTVV.

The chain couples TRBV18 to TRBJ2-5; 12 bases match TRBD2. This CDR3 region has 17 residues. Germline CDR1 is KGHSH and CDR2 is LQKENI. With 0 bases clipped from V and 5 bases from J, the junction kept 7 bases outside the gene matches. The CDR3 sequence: CASSPPSSGGARETQYF. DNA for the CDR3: TGTGCCAGCTCACCACCGTCTAGCGGGGGGGCCAGGGAGACCCAGTACTTC.

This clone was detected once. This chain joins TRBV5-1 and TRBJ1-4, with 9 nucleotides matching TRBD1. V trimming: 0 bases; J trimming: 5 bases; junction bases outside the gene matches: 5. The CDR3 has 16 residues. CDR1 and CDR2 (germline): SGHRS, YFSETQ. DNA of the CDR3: TGCGCCAGCAGCTTGGGGCGGGACAGGGTCAATGAAAAACTGTTTTTT. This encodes CASSLGRDRVNEKLFF.

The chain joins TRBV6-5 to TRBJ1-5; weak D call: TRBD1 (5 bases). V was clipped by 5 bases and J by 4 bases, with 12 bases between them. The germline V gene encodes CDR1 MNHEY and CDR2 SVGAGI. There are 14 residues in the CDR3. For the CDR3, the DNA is TGTGCCAGCAGTCCGGGACGGGGAAATCAGCCCCAGCATTTT. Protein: CASSPGRGNQPQHF.

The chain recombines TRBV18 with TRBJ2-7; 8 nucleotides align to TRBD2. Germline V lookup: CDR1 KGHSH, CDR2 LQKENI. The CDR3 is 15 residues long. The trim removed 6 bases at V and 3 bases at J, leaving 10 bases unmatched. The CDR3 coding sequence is TGTGCCAGCTCCCCGGGAGGGATTGGCCTCTACGAGCAGTACTTC. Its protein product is CASSPGGIGLYEQYF.

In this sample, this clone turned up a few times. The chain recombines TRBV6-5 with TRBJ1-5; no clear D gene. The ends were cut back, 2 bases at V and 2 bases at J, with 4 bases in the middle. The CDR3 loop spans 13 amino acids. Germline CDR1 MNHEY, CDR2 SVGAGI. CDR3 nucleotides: TGTGCCAGCAGTTACGGAGGCAATCAGCCCCAGCATTTT. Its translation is CASSYGGNQPQHF.

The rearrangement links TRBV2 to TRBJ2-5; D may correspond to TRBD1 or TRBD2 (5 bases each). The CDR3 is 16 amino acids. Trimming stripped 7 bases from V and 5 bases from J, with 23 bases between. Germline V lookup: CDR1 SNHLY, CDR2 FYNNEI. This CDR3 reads CASIRGRDGVRETQYF. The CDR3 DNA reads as TGTGCCAGCATTCGAGGAAGGGACGGGGTGCGGGAGACCCAGTACTTC. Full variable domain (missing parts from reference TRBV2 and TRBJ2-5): EPEVTQTPSHQVTQMGQEVILRCVPISNHLYFYWYRQILGQKVEFLVSFYNNEISEKSEIFDDQFSVERPDGSNFTLKIRSTKLEDSAMYFCASIRGRDGVRETQYFGPGTRLLVL.

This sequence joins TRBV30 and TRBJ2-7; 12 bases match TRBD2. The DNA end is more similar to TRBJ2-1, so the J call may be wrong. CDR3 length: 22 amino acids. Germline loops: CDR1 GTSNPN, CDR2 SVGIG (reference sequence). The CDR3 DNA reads TGTGCCTGGCCCGACAGGCAAAGGACTAGCGGGGTTGGCGTCGGGCCCTACAATGAGCAGTTCTTC. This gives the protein CAWPDRQRTSGVGVGPYNEQFF.

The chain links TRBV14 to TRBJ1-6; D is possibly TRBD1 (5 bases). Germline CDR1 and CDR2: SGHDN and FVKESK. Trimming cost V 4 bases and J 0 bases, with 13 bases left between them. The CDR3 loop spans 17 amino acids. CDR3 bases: TGTGCCAGCAGCCGTTCAGGGATTGGCTCCTATAATTCACCCCTCCACTTT. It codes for CASSRSGIGSYNSPLHF.

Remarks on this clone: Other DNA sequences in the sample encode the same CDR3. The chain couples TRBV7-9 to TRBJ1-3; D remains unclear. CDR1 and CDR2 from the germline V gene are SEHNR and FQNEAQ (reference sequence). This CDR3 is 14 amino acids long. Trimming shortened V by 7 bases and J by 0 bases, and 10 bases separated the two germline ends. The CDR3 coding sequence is TGTGCCAGCACCGATTCGTTCTCTGGAAACACCATATATTTT. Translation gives CASTDSFSGNTIYF.

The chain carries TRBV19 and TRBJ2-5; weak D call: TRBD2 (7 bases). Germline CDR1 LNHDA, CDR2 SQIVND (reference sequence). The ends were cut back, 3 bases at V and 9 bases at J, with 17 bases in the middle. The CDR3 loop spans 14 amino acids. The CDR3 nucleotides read TGTGCCAGTAGTATCTCGGGGGGCACTCCAGCCCAGTACTTC. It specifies CASSISGGTPAQYF.

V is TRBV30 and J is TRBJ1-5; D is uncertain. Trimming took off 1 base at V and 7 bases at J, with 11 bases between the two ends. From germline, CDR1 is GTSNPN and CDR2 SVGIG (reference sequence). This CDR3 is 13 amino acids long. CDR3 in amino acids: CAWSAGNGQPQHF. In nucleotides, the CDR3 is TGTGCCTGGAGTGCAGGAAATGGACAGCCCCAGCATTTT. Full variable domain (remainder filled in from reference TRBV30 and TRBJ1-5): SQTIHQWPATLVQPVGSPLSLECTVEGTSNPNLYWYRQAAGRGLQLLFYSVGIGQISSEVPQNLSASRPQDRQFILSSKKLLLSDSGFYLCAWSAGNGQPQHFGDGTRLSIL.